Below are 30 T cell receptor beta chains sequenced from a single sample in a study of shared clonotypes between healthy human individuals. Naivety among CD8 cells was defined by CD45RO negativity and positive CCR7 selection, thereby excluding terminally differentiated effector memory CD45RA+ cells. Clones were read by immunoSEQ multiplex PCR, and TCRdb kept only the in-frame ones, dropping some. The sample has about 1,900,000 clones, about 95% seen once. Sequencing used naive CD8+ T cells sorted from blood. Source of these receptors: a man aged 18-30 years in good health.

The table lists this clone with a count of one. The chain couples TRBV27 to TRBJ1-4, with TRBD1 matching 7 bases. V lost 4 bases, J lost 8 bases, and 10 bases stayed unmatched. Germline V gives CDR1 MNHEY, CDR2 SMNVEV (reference sequence). This CDR3 has 15 residues. The CDR3 region has the DNA TGTGCCAGCAGTTCAAGGGGGCGCGGGAACGAAAAACTGTTTTTT. Translated: CASSSRGRGNEKLFF.

The rearrangement joins TRBV4-1 to TRBJ2-7, with TRBD1 identical over 10 bases. Germline trimming cut 3 bases from V and 3 bases from J; bases unmatched to any gene: 5. This CDR3 has 15 residues. CDR1 and CDR2 from the germline V gene are MGHRA and YSYEKL. The CDR3 reads CASSHRQGADYEQYF. The CDR3 DNA reads as TGCGCCAGCAGCCATCGACAGGGGGCGGACTACGAGCAGTACTTC.

The chain couples TRBV5-6 to TRBJ1-1; D might be TRBD1 (6 bases). CDR3 length: 13 amino acids. In germline, CDR1 is SGHDT, CDR2 YYEEEE. Trimming shortened V by 5 bases and J by 4 bases, and 12 bases separated the two germline ends. The CDR3, as DNA: TGTGCCAGCAGTCCGGCGGGGGCCACTGAAGCTTTCTTT. The encoded protein is CASSPAGATEAFF.

A remark on this clone: Other DNA sequences in the same sample also yield this CDR3. The chain has TRBV20-1 and TRBJ2-7; no definite D call. CDR1 and CDR2 (germline): DFQATT, SNEGSKA (reference sequence). CDR3 length: 11 amino acids. V was pared by 0 bases and J by 5 bases, with 5 bases between. The CDR3 is CSAREVDEQYF. As DNA, the CDR3 is TGCAGTGCTAGAGAGGTCGACGAGCAGTACTTC.

The chain combines TRBV5-1 with TRBJ2-3, with D possibly being TRBD2 (5 bases). V was trimmed by 0 bases and J by 0 bases, leaving 8 bases between them. The length of the CDR3 is 15 residues. CDR1 SGHRS and CDR2 YFSETQ come from the germline V gene. In nucleotides, the CDR3 is TGCGCCAGCAGCTTGGTCGGGGTCAGCACAGATACGCAGTATTTT. Its translation: CASSLVGVSTDTQYF.

The chain has TRBV27 and TRBJ2-1, with TRBD2 matching over 9 bases. V dropped 2 bases and J dropped 6; count of bases not matched to a gene: 14. The CDR3 is made up of 18 amino acids. Germline V gives CDR1 MNHEY, CDR2 SMNVEV (reference sequence). CDR3 in DNA: TGTGCCAGCAGTTTAGGGGGGGTAGCGGGAGTATCGGGCAATGAGCAGTTCTTC. Its protein is CASSLGGVAGVSGNEQFF.

The V gene is TRBV27, the J gene TRBJ2-7, with 7 bases fitting TRBD1. J lost 7 bases, V lost 5 bases, and 8 bases had no gene match. This CDR3 is built from 13 residues. Germline V gives CDR1 MNHEY, CDR2 SMNVEV (reference sequence). The CDR3 here is CASSSRGSWEQYF. In nucleotides, the CDR3 is TGTGCCAGCAGTAGCAGGGGGAGTTGGGAGCAGTACTTC.

The gene calls are TRBV21-1 and TRBJ2-1. TRBV21-1 corresponds to a pseudogene. The CDR3 is made up of 13 amino acids. The CDR3 DNA reads TGTGCCAGCAGCGCCCGGGACCTCCAAGAGCAGTTCTTC. Protein: CASSARDLQEQFF.

The chain recombines TRBV19 with TRBJ1-1, with D unresolved. Looked up from germline, CDR1 is LNHDA and CDR2 is SQIVND (reference sequence). CDR3 size: 16 residues. Trimming shortened V by 3 bases and J by 0 bases, and 14 bases separated the two germline ends. The CDR3: CASSMGDGYLNTEAFF. In DNA form, the CDR3 reads TGTGCCAGTAGTATGGGTGACGGTTACCTGAACACTGAAGCTTTCTTT.

The chain joins TRBV20-1 to TRBJ1-1; no clear D. This CDR3 region has 11 residues. V dropped 5 bases and J dropped 1 base, with 5 bases sitting between them. Germline V CDR1 and CDR2: DFQATT, SNEGSKA (reference sequence). CDR3 nucleotide sequence: TGCAGTGCTGAGGAGAACACTGAAGCTTTCTTT. It specifies CSAEENTEAFF.

J is TRBJ1-2 and V is TRBV2; a weak D match, TRBD1 (5 bases). The CDR3 length is 14 residues. The V end lost 8 bases, the J end lost 8 bases, and 21 bases lay between the germline ends. Germline V lookup: CDR1 SNHLY, CDR2 FYNNEI. The CDR3 here is CASFLQEGRWGYTF. The CDR3 DNA reads TGTGCCAGCTTCCTCCAGGAGGGGCGGTGGGGCTACACCTTC.

This chain connects TRBV11-2 to TRBJ2-7; 7 bases are a match to TRBD1. The CDR3 has 13 residues. Germline V gene data show CDR1 as SGHAT and CDR2 as FQNNGV. V lost 7 bases to trimming and J lost 0 bases; unmatched junction nucleotides: 3. CDR3 amino acids: CASTGTVSYEQYF. In DNA, the CDR3 is TGTGCCAGCACCGGGACAGTCTCCTACGAGCAGTACTTC.

This clone occurred once. The CDR3 bases are TGTGCCAGCAGCCCTGATTTTGGCTACACCTTC. It translates to CASSPDFGYTF. The chain recombines TRBV7-9 with TRBJ1-2; D not resolved. The CDR3 totals 11 residues. Trimming cost V 5 bases and J 7 bases, with 8 bases left between them. The germline V gene has CDR1 SEHNR and CDR2 FQNEAQ (reference sequence).

This chain connects TRBV11-2 to TRBJ2-2, with D tentatively TRBD1 (5 bases). The V gene lost 2 bases and the J gene lost 6 bases, with 13 bases spanning the gap. CDR1 is SGHAT, CDR2 FQNNGV, per germline. The CDR3 runs to 15 residues. The CDR3 region is CASSLFQGGPGELFF. The CDR3 nucleotides are TGTGCCAGCAGCTTATTCCAGGGTGGTCCCGGGGAGCTGTTTTTT.

The chain joins TRBV19 to TRBJ2-1; D could derive from TRBD1 or TRBD2 (5 bases each). V dropped 0 bases and J dropped 10 bases, with 16 bases sitting between them. Per germline, CDR1 LNHDA and CDR2 SQIVND (reference sequence). The CDR3 has 15 residues. The CDR3 protein is CASSIDLEGPGEQFF. In DNA, the CDR3 is TGTGCCAGTAGTATAGATCTTGAGGGACCCGGAGAGCAGTTCTTC.

The chain couples TRBV4-3 to TRBJ1-1, with D possibly TRBD1 on 6 matching bases. V lost 2 bases to trimming and J lost 3 bases, with 13 bases between them. The CDR3 covers 15 residues. CDR1 and CDR2 (germline): LGHNA, YSLEER. Written as DNA, the CDR3 is TGCGCCAGCAGCCAAAAGGAAAGGGGGGACACTGAAGCTTTCTTT. Encoded protein: CASSQKERGDTEAFF.

The chain has TRBV5-1 and TRBJ1-1, with a weak D call TRBD1 (5 bases). This CDR3 contains 15 residues. The V gene's germline CDR1 is SGHRS and CDR2 YFSETQ. Trimming removed 1 base at V and 0 bases at J, with 10 bases between. The CDR3 DNA follows: TGCGCCAGCAGCTTGAGACGGGACTTGAACACTGAAGCTTTCTTT. Residues: CASSLRRDLNTEAFF.

The V gene is TRBV6-5, the J gene TRBJ1-2, with TRBD1 matching over 8 bases. CDR3 length: 14 residues. Trimming removed 5 bases from V and 7 bases from J; junction bases left unmatched: 9. The V gene's germline CDR1 is MNHEY and CDR2 SVGAGI. The CDR3 region is CASSPDPRGLGYTF. Written as DNA, the CDR3 is TGTGCCAGCAGTCCCGATCCCAGGGGGCTTGGCTACACCTTC.

This chain connects TRBV2 to TRBJ2-3; tentative D call: TRBD1 (6 bases). The V and J ends lost 3 bases and 3 bases respectively, with 13 bases between them. Per the germline V gene, CDR1 is SNHLY and CDR2 is FYNNEI. The CDR3 spans 15 residues. The CDR3 DNA is TGTGCCAGCAGTGATCCGAGGGGGATGACAGATACGCAGTATTTT. Translation: CASSDPRGMTDTQYF.

V gene TRBV7-9 combines with J gene TRBJ1-2; D might be TRBD1 (5 bases). The CDR3 length is 13 residues. Trimming removed 5 bases from V and 8 bases from J, with 15 bases in between. Per the germline V gene, CDR1 is SEHNR and CDR2 is FQNEAQ (reference sequence). The CDR3 sequence is CASSVGDPGGYTF. The CDR3 bases are TGTGCCAGCAGCGTAGGGGATCCAGGGGGCTACACCTTC.

The rearrangement uses TRBV19 and TRBJ1-4; TRBD1 matches 7 bases. Germline V CDR1 and CDR2: LNHDA, SQIVND (reference sequence). This CDR3 has 16 residues. V shed 1 base, J shed 4 bases, and the junction held 6 bases outside the gene matches. In DNA form, the CDR3 reads TGTGCCAGTAGTATAGGCGGGACAGCCCTTAATGAAAAACTGTTTTTT. Encoded protein: CASSIGGTALNEKLFF.

Of note for this clone: Other DNA variants within this sample encode the same CDR3. The genes are TRBV5-6 and TRBJ2-7; a weak D match, TRBD2 (6 bases). Trimming took 3 bases from V and 1 from J, leaving 8 bases between them. Looked up from germline, CDR1 is SGHDT and CDR2 is YYEEEE. The CDR3 loop spans 13 amino acids. The DNA of the CDR3 is TGTGCCAGCAGCTCTGGGACTTCCTACGAGCAGTACTTC. Its translation is CASSSGTSYEQYF.

This chain links TRBV4-1 with TRBJ2-3, with 10 bases identical to TRBD1. V shed 6 bases and J 1 base; nucleotides not matched to a gene: 16. The CDR3 is 19 amino acids. Germline CDR1 and CDR2: MGHRA and YSYEKL. CDR3 DNA: TGCGCCAGCAGTAAACCGGGACAGGGGTCCCCCCCCGGCACAGATACGCAGTATTTT. Residues: CASSKPGQGSPPGTDTQYF.

This sequence joins TRBV5-1 and TRBJ2-5; 9 bases line up with TRBD1. The CDR3 consists of 16 residues. CDR1 and CDR2 (germline): SGHRS, YFSETQ. The V gene end was trimmed by 7 bases and the J gene end by 4 bases; junction bases not matched to a gene: 14. CDR3 sequence: CASGGTGTGLVETQYF. CDR3 bases: TGCGCCAGCGGGGGGACCGGGACAGGGTTAGTAGAGACCCAGTACTTC. Combining the CDR3 with reference TRBV5-1 and TRBJ2-5 gives the whole variable domain KAGVTQTPRYLIKTRGQQVTLSCSPISGHRSVSWYQQTPGQGLQFLFEYFSETQRNKGNFPGRFSGRQFSNSRSEMNVSTLELGDSALYLCASGGTGTGLVETQYFGPGTRLLVL.

Notes on this clone: Within the sample, other DNA sequences also encode this same CDR3. The chain recombines TRBV4-1 with TRBJ1-4; D unclear. Trimming stripped 0 bases from V and 3 bases from J, with 5 bases between. The CDR3 is made up of 14 amino acids. The germline V gene encodes CDR1 MGHRA and CDR2 YSYEKL. The CDR3: CASSQEAANEKLFF. In DNA form, the CDR3 reads TGCGCCAGCAGCCAAGAGGCGGCTAATGAAAAACTGTTTTTT.

This clone occurred once. CDR3 DNA sequence: TGTGCCAGTAATTCGCCGGGACACGCGGCGGTGAACACTGAAGCTTTCTTT. Translated: CASNSPGHAAVNTEAFF. The rearrangement uses TRBV19 and TRBJ1-1, with a tentative D call TRBD1 (6 bases). The V and J ends lost 7 bases and 0 bases respectively, with 21 bases between them. Germline CDR1 and CDR2: LNHDA and SQIVND (reference sequence). The CDR3 covers 17 residues.

This chain links TRBV5-4 with TRBJ1-2; TRBD1 matches at 7 bases. The CDR3 contains 13 residues. Germline lookup yields CDR1 SGHNT and CDR2 YYREEE (reference sequence). V lost 2 bases and J lost 6; bases outside the gene matches: 4. In DNA, the CDR3 is TGTGCCAGCAGCTTTACAGGGGCGCATGGCTACACCTTC. Protein product: CASSFTGAHGYTF.

The chain uses TRBV4-3 and TRBJ1-1, with TRBD1 as a possible D gene (6 bases). The V gene lost 1 base and the J gene lost 1 base, with 7 bases spanning the gap. The CDR3 has 14 residues. The germline V gene has CDR1 LGHNA and CDR2 YSLEER. The CDR3 bases are TGCGCCAGCAGCCAAGGGACAGAGAACACTGAAGCTTTCTTT. This gives the protein CASSQGTENTEAFF.

This chain connects TRBV30 to TRBJ1-5, with D uncertain. Germline V CDR1 and CDR2: GTSNPN, SVGIG (reference sequence). Trimming shortened V by 1 base and J by 5 bases, and 12 bases separated the two germline ends. The CDR3 has 14 amino acids. The CDR3 protein is CAWSATSSDQPQHF. The CDR3 DNA reads as TGTGCCTGGAGTGCAACATCATCGGATCAGCCCCAGCATTTT.

The chain employs TRBV4-1 and TRBJ1-6; D is unclear. Germline CDR1 reads MGHRA; CDR2 reads YSYEKL. V gave up 2 bases and J gave up 1 base, with 15 bases separating them. The CDR3 contains 18 residues. DNA of the CDR3: TGCGCCAGCAGCCAAAGACCGGTCGGTGGGTCCTATAATTCACCCCTCCACTTT. It is translated as CASSQRPVGGSYNSPLHF.